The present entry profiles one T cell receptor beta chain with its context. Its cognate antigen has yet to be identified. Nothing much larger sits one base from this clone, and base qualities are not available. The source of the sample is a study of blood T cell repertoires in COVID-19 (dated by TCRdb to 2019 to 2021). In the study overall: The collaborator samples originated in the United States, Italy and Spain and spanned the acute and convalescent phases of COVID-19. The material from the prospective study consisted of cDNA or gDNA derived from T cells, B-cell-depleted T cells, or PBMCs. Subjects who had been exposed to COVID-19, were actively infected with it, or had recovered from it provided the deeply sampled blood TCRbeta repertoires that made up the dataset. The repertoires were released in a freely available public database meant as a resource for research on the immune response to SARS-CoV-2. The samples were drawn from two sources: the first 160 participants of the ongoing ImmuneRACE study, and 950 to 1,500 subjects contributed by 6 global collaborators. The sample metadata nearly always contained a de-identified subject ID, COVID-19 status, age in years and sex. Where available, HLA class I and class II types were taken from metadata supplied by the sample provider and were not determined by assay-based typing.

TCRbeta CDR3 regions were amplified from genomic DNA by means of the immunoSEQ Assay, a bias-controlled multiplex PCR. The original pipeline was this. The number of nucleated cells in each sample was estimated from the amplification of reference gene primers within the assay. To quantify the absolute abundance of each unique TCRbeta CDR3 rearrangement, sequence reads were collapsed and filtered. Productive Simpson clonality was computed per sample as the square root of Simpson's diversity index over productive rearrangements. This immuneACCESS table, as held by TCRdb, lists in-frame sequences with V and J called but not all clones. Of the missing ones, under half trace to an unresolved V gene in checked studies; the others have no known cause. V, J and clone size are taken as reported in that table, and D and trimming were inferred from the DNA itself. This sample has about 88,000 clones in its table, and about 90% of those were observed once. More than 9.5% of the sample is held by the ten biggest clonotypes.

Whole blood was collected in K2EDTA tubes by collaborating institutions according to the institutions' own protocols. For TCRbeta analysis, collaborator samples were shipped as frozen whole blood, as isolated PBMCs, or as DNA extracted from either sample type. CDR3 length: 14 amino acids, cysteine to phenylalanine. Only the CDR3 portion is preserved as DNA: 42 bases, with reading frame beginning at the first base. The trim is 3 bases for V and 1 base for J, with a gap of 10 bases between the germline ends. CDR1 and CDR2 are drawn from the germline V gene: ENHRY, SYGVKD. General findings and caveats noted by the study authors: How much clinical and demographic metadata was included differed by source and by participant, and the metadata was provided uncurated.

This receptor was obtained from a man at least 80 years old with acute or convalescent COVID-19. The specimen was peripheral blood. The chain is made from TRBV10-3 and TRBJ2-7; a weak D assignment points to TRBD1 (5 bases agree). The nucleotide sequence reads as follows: TGTGCCATCAGTGACAGGGTGTCGTCCTACGAGCAGTACTTC. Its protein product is CAISDRVSSYEQYF.